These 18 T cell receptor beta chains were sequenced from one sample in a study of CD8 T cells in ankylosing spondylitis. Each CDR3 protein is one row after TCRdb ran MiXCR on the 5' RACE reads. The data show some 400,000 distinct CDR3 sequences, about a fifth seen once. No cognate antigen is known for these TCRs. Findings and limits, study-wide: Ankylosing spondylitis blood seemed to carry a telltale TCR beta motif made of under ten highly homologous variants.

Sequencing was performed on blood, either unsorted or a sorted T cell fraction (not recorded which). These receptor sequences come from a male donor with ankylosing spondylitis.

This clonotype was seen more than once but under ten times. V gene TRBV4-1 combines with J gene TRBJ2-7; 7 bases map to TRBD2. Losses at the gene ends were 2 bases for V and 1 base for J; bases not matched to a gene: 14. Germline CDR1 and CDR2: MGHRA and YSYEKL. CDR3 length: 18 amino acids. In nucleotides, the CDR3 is TGCGCCAGCAGCCAATACCTCGCGAGCAGGGAGGGTTCCTACGAGCAGTACTTC. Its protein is CASSQYLASREGSYEQYF.

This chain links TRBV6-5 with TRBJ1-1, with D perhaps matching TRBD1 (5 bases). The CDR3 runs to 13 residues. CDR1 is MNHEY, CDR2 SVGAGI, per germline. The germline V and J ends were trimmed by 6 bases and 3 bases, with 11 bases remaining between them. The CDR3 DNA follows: TGTGCCAGCAGATACATGGGGGACACTGAAGCTTTCTTT. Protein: CASRYMGDTEAFF.

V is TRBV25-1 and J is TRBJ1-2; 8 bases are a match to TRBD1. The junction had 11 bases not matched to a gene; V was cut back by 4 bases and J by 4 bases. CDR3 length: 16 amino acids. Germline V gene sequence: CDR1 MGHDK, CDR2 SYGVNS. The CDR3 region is CASSGRTGQGVYGYTF. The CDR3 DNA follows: TGTGCCAGCAGTGGGCGGACCGGACAGGGCGTCTATGGCTACACCTTC.

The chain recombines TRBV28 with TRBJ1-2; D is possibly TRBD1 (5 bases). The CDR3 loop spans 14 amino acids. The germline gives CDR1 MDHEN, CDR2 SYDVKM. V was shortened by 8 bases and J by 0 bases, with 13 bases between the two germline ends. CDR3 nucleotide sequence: TGTGCCAGCGGAAAGACAGCTTCTAACTATGGCTACACCTTC. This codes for CASGKTASNYGYTF.

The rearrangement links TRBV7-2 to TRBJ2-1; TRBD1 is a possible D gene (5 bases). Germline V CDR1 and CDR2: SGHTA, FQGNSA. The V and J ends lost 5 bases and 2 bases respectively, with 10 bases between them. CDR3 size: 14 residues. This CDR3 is CASSRQGTYNEQFF. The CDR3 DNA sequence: TGTGCCAGCAGCCGGCAGGGAACCTACAATGAGCAGTTCTTC. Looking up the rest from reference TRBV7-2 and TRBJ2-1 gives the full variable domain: GAGVSQSPSNKVTEKGKDVELRCDPISGHTALYWYRQSLGQGLEFLIYFQGNSAPDKSGLPSDRFSAERTGGSVSTLTIQRTQQEDSAVYLCASSRQGTYNEQFFGPGTRLTVL.

CDR3 loop: CSVGFLASEAFF. CDR3 DNA: TGCAGCGTTGGCTTCTTGGCCTCTGAAGCTTTCTTT. The chain is built from TRBV29-1 and TRBJ1-1; D call uncertain. The V end lost 4 bases, the J end lost 6 bases, and 12 bases lay between the germline ends. CDR1 is SQVTM and CDR2 is ANQGSEA in the germline V gene. This CDR3 comprises 12 residues.

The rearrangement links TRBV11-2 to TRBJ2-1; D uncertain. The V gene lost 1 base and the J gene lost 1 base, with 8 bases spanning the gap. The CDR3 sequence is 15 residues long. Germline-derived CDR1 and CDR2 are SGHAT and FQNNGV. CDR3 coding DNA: TGTGCCAGCAGCTTAGTGACTGGTTCCTACAATGAGCAGTTCTTC. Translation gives CASSLVTGSYNEQFF. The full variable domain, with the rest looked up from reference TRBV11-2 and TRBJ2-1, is EAGVAQSPRYKIIEKRQSVAFWCNPISGHATLYWYQQILGQGPKLLIQFQNNGVVDDSQLPKDRFSAERLKGVDSTLKIQPAKLEDSAVYLCASSLVTGSYNEQFFGPGTRLTVL.

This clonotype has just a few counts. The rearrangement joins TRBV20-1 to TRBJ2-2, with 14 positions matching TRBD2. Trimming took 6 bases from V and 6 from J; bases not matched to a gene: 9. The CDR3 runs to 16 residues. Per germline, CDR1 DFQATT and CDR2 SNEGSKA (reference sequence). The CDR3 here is CSALGTSGSGAGELFF. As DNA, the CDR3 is TGCAGTGCCCTCGGGACTAGCGGGAGCGGGGCCGGGGAGCTGTTTTTT.

CDR3 amino acids: CASSHFQGSRKQFF. The CDR3 DNA reads TGTGCCAGCAGCCATTTTCAGGGCTCCCGAAAGCAGTTCTTC. This rearrangement joins TRBV3-1 to TRBJ2-1; D is possibly TRBD1 (5 bases). The V and J ends lost 3 bases and 11 bases respectively, with 17 bases between them. Looked up from germline, CDR1 is LGHDT and CDR2 is YNNKEL (reference sequence). The CDR3 covers 14 residues.

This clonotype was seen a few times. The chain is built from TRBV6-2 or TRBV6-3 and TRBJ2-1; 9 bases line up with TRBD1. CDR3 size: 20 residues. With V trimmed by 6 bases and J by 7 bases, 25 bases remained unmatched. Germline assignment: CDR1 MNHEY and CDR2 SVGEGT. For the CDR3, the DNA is TGTGCCAGCAGCTCAAACAGGGGGCGCATAATAACGGGAGCTCCTAATGAGCAGTTCTTC. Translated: CASSSNRGRIITGAPNEQFF.

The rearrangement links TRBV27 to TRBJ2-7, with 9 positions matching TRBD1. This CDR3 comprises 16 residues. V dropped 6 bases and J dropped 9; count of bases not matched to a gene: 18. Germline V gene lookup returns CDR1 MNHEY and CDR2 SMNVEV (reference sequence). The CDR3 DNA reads TGTGCCAGCAGCTTAAACCGGGACAGGGCCTTGGATAGGCAGTACTTC. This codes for CASSLNRDRALDRQYF.

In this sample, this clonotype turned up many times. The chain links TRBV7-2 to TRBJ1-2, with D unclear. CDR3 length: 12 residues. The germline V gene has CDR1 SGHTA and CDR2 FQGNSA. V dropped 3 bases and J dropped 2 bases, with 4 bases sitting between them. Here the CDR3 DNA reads TGTGCCAGCAGCTTCTCGAACTATGGCTACACCTTC. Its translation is CASSFSNYGYTF. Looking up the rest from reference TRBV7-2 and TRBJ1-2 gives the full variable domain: GAGVSQSPSNKVTEKGKDVELRCDPISGHTALYWYRQSLGQGLEFLIYFQGNSAPDKSGLPSDRFSAERTGGSVSTLTIQRTQQEDSAVYLCASSFSNYGYTFGSGTRLTVV.

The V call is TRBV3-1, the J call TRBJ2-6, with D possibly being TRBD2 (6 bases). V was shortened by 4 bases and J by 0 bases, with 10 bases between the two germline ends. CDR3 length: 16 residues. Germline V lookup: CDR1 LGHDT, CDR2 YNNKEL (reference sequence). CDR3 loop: CASSRGGNSGANVLTF. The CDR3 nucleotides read TGTGCCAGCAGCCGGGGCGGGAACTCTGGGGCCAACGTCCTGACTTTC.

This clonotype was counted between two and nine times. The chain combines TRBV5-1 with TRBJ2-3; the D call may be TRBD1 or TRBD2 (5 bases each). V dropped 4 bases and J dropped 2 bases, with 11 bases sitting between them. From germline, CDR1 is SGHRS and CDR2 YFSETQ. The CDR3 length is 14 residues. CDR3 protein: CASSTGDLTDTQYF. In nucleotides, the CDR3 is TGCGCCAGCAGCACCGGGGACCTCACAGATACGCAGTATTTT.

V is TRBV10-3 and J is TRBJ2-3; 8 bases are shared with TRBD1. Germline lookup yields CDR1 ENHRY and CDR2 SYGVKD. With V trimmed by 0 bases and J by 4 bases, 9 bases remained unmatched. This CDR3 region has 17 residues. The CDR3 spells CAISESRQGRVADTQYF. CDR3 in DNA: TGTGCCATCAGTGAGTCTCGACAGGGGCGGGTGGCAGATACGCAGTATTTT.

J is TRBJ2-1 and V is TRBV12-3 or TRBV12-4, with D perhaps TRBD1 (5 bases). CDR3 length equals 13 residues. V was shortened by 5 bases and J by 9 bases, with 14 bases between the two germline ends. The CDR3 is CASSPSSTGEQFF. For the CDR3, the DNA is TGTGCCAGCAGTCCGTCATCTACAGGTGAGCAGTTCTTC.

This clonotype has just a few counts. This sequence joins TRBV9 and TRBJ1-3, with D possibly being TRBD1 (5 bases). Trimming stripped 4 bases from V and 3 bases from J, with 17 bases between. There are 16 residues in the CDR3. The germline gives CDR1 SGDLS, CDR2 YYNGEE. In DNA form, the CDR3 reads TGTGCCAGCAGCCCCCGGGGGTCAGTAAGTGGAAACACCATATATTTT. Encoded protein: CASSPRGSVSGNTIYF.

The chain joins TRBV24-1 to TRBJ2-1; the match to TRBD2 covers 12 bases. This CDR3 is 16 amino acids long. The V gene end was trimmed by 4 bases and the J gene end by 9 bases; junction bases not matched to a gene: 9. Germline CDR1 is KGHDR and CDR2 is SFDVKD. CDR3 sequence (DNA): TGTGCCACCAGTGACCCTAGCGGGAGGGCCGGGGGTGAGCAGTTCTTC. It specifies CATSDPSGRAGGEQFF.